What follows is one T cell receptor (beta chain) and its context. The germline CDR1 and CDR2 sequences are SEHNR and FQNEAQ (reference sequence). CDR3 size: 15 residues. The V end lost 4 bases, the J end lost 0 bases, and 9 bases lay between the germline ends. The data stem from a study of OX40 agonist ivuxolimab in advanced cancers. Study-level information: Three patients got partial responses; one had hepatocellular carcinoma and two had cutaneous melanoma.

Autoimmune disease history or systemic immunosuppression led to patient exclusion. TCRdb's copy holds only in-frame clones and misses some; the assay was immunoSEQ multiplex PCR. Here the sample spans fewer than 55,000 clones, 75% to 90% being singletons. The chain combines TRBV7-9 with TRBJ2-2; no definite D call. This receptor was obtained from an adult with an advanced solid tumor such as melanoma, head and neck, liver or kidney cancer. Sample: CD4+ or CD8+ T cells sorted from blood, taken in a trial of the OX40 agonist ivuxolimab. The CDR3 region has the DNA TGTGCCAGCAGCTCCCGACGGTCGAACACCGGGGAGCTGTTTTTT. The encoded protein is CASSSRRSNTGELFF.